The T cell receptor (beta chain) described here comes from a study of T cell responses to AZD1222 COVID-19 vaccine. Assay used: immunoSEQ multiplex PCR; TCRdb lists only in-frame clones, some missing. The data show approximately 140,000 clones, with more than 70% seen just once and under 3.5% held by the top ten. This clone occurred a few times. Its target is unknown. General observations from the study: Just a handful of AZD1222 recipients were seropositive at baseline. Spike-specific TCR breadth and depth were elevated following two AZD1222 doses. Possibly, clonal diversity was underestimated; donors were largely white British and included more females.

The CDR3 length is 13 residues. The V gene's germline CDR1 is MGHRA and CDR2 YSYEKL. V was cut by 0 bases and J by 11 bases, with 14 bases left in between. The sequenced sample was peripheral blood, obtained on day 0 of AZD1222 vaccination. The V gene is TRBV4-1, the J gene TRBJ2-7; D uncertain. The receptor was derived from an adult in good health. The CDR3 coding sequence is TGCGCCAGCAGCCAAGATAGGGTCAATGGAAAGTACTTC. This codes for CASSQDRVNGKYF.